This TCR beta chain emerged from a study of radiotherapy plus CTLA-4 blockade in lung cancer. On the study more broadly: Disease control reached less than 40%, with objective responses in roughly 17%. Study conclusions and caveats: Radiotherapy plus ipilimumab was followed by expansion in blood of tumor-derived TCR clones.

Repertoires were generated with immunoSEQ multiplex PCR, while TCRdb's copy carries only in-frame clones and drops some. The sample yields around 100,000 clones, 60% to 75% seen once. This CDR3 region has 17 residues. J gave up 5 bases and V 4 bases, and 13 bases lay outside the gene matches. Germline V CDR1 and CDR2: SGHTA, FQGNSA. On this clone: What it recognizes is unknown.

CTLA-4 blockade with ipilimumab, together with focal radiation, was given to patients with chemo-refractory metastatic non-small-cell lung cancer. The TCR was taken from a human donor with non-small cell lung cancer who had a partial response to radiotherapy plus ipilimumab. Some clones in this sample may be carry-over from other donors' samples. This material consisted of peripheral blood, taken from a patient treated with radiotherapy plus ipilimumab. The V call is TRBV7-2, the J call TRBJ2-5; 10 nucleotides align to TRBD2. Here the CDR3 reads CASSSGVSGGAWETQYF. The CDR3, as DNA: TGTGCCAGCAGCTCAGGAGTCAGCGGGGGGGCGTGGGAGACCCAGTACTTC.